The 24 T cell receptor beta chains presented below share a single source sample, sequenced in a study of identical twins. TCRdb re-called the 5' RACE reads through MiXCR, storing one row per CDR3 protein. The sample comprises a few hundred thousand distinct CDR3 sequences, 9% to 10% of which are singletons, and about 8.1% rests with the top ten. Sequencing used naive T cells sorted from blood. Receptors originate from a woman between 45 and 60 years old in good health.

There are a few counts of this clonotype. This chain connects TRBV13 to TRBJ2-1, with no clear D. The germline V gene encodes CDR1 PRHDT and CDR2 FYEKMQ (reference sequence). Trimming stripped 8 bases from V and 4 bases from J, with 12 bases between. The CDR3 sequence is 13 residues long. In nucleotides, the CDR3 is TGTGCCAGCGTCGGTCTACCGTACAATGAGCAGTTCTTC. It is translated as CASVGLPYNEQFF.

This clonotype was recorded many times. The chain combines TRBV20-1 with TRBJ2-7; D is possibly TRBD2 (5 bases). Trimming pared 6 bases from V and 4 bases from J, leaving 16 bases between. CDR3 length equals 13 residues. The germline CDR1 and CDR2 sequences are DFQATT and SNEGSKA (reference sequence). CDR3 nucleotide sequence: TGCAGTGCCCGGGCTTTCGGGGTATACGAGCAGTACTTC. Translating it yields CSARAFGVYEQYF.

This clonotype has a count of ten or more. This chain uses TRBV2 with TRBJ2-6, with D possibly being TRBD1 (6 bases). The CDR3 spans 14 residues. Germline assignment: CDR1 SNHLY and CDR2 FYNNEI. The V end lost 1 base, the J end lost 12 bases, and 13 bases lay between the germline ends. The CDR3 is CASSEDRAFSVLTF. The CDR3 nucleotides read TGTGCCAGCAGTGAAGACAGGGCTTTTAGCGTCCTGACTTTC.

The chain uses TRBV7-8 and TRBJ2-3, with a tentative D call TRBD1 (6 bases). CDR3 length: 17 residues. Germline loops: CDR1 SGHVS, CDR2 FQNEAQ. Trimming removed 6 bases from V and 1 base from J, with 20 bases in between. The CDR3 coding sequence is TGTGCCAGCAGAACCACCGAAGGTCCAGGGGGCACAGATACGCAGTATTTT. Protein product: CASRTTEGPGGTDTQYF. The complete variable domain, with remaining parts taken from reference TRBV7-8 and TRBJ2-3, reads GAGVSQSPRYKVAKRGQDVALRCDPISGHVSLFWYQQALGQGPEFLTYFQNEAQLDKSGLPSDRFFAERPEGSVSTLKIQRTQQEDSAVYLCASRTTEGPGGTDTQYFGPGTRLTVL.

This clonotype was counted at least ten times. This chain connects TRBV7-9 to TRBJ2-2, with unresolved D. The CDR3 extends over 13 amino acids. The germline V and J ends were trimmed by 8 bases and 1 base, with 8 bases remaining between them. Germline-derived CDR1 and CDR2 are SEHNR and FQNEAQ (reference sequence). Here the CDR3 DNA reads TGTGCCAGCGGAACCAGGAACACCGGGGAGCTGTTTTTT. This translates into CASGTRNTGELFF.

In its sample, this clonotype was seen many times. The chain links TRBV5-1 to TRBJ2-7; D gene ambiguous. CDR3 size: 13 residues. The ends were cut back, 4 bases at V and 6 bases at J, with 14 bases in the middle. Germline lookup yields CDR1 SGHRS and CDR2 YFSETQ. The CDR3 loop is CASSDRCPCEQYV. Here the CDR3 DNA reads TGCGCCAGCAGCGATAGATGCCCCTGCGAGCAGTACGTC.

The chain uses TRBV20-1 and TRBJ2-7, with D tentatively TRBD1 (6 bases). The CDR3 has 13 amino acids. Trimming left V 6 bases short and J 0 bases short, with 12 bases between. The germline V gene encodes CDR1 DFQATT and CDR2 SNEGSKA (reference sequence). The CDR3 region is CSATTGFSYEQYF. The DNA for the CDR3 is TGCAGTGCCACGACAGGTTTCTCCTACGAGCAGTACTTC.

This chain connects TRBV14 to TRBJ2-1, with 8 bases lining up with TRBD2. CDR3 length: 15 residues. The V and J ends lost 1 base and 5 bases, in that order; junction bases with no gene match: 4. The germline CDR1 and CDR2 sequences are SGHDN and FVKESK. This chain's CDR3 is CASSQVLAVDNEQFF. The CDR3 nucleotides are TGTGCCAGCAGCCAAGTACTAGCGGTAGACAATGAGCAGTTCTTC. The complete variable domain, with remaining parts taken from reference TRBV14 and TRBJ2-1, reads EAGVTQFPSHSVIEKGQTVTLRCDPISGHDNLYWYRRVMGKEIKFLLHFVKESKQDESGMPNNRFLAERTGGTYSTLKVQPAELEDSGVYFCASSQVLAVDNEQFFGPGTRLTVL.

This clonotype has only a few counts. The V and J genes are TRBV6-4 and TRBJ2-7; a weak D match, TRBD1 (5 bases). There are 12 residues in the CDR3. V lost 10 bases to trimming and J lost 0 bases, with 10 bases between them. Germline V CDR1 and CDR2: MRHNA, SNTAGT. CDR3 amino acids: CAIRQFSYEQYV. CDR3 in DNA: TGTGCCATTAGACAGTTCTCCTACGAGCAGTACGTC.

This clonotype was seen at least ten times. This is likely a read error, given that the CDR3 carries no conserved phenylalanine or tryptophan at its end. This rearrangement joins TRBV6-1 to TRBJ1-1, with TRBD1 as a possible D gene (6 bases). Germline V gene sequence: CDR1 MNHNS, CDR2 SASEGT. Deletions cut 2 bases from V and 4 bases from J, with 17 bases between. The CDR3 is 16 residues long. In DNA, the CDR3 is TGTGCCAGCAGTGAATTCTACAGGGCGGGGAGCACTGAAGCTTTCCTT. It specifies CASSEFYRAGSTEAFL.

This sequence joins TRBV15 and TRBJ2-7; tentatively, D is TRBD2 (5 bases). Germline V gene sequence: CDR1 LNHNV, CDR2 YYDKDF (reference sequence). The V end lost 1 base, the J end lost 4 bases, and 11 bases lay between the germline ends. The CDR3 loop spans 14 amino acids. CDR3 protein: CATSRGNGLYEQYF. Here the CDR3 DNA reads TGTGCCACCAGCAGAGGAAATGGACTGTACGAGCAGTACTTC. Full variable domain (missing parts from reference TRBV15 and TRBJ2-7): DAMVIQNPRYQVTQFGKPVTLSCSQTLNHNVMYWYQQKSSQAPKLLFHYYDKDFNNEADTPDNFQSRRPNTSFCFLDIRSPGLGDTAMYLCATSRGNGLYEQYFGPGTRLTVT.

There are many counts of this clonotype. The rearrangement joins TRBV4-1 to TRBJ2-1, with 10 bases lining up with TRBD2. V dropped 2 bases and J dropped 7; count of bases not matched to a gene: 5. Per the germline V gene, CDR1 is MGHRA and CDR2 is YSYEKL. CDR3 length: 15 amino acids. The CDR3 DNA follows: TGCGCCAGCAGCCAACTAGCGGGAGTTCGTAATGAGCAGTTCTTC. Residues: CASSQLAGVRNEQFF.

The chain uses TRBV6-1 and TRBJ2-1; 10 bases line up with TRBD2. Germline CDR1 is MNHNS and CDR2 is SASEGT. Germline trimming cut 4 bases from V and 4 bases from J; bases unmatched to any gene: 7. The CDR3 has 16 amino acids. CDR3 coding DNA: TGTGCCAGCAGTGCCACGACTAGCGGGTGGTACAATGAGCAGTTCTTC. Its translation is CASSATTSGWYNEQFF.

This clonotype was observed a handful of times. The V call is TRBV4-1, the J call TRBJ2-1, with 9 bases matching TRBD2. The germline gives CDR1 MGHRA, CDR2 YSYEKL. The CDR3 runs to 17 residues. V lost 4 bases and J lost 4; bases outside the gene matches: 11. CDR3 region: CASSLITLAGVYNEQFF. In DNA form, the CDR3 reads TGCGCCAGCAGCCTGATCACCTTAGCGGGAGTTTACAATGAGCAGTTCTTC.

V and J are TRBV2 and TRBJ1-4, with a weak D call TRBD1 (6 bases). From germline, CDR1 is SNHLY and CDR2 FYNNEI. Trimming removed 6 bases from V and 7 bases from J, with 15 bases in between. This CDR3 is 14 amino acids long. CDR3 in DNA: TGTGCCAGCAGGGGTCCGGGGGCTATTGAAAAACTGTTTTTT. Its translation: CASRGPGAIEKLFF.

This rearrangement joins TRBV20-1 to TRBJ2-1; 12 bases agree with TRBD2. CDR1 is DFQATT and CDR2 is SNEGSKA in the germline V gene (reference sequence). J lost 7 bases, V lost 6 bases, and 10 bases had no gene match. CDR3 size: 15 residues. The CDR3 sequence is CSAKVTSGSRNEQFF. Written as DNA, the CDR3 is TGCAGTGCAAAAGTGACTAGCGGGAGTAGGAATGAGCAGTTCTTC.

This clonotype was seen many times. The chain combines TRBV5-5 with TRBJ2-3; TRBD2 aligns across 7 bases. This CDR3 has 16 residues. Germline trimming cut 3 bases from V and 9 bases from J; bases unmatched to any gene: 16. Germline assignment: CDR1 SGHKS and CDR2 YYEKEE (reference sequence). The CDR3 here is CASSSSAGEDKYTQYF. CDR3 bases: TGTGCCAGCAGCTCTAGTGCGGGAGAGGATAAGTACACGCAGTATTTT.

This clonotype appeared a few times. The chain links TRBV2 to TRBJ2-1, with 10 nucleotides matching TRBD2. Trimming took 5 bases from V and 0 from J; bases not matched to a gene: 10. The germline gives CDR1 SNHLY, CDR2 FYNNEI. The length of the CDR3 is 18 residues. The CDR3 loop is CASSYGAGGPSSYNEQFF. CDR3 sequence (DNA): TGTGCCAGCAGTTACGGAGCGGGAGGGCCTAGCTCCTACAATGAGCAGTTCTTC.

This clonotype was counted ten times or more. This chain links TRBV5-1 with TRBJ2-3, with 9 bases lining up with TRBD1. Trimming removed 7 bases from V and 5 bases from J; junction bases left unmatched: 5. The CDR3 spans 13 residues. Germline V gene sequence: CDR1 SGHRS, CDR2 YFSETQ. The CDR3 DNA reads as TGCGCCAGCTCCGGGACAGGGAGAGATACGCAGTATTTT. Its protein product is CASSGTGRDTQYF.

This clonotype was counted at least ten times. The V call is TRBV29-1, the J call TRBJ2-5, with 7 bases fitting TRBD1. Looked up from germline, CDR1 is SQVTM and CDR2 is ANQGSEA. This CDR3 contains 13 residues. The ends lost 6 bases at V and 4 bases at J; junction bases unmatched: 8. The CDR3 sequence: CSVLERDRETQYF. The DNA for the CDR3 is TGCAGCGTCTTGGAAAGGGACAGAGAGACCCAGTACTTC.

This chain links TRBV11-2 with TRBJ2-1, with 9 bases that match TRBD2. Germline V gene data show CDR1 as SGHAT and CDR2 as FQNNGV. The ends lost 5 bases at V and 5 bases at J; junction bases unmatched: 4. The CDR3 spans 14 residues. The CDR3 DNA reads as TGTGCCAGCAGCCTTCTAGCGGGAAACAATGAGCAGTTCTTC. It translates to CASSLLAGNNEQFF.

CDR3 loop: CASSPPWDPAVSSYNEQFF. Written as DNA, the CDR3 is TGTGCCAGCAGCCCCCCTTGGGACCCGGCCGTCAGCTCCTACAATGAGCAGTTCTTC. This chain joins TRBV5-6 and TRBJ2-1, with D perhaps matching TRBD1 or TRBD2 (5 bases each). Trimming stripped 4 bases from V and 0 bases from J, with 23 bases between. The CDR3 has 19 amino acids. CDR1 is SGHDT, CDR2 YYEEEE, per germline.

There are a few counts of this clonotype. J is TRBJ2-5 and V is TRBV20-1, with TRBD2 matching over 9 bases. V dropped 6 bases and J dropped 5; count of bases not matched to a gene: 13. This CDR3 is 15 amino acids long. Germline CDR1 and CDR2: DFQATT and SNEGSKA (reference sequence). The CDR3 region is CSAIRAGGLWETQYF. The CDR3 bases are TGCAGTGCCATCCGGGCGGGAGGGCTTTGGGAGACCCAGTACTTC.

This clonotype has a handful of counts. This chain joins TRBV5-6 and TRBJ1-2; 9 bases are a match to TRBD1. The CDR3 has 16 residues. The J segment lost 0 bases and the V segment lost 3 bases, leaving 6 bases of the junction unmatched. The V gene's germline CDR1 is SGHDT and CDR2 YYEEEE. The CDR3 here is CASSWGQGPPNYGYTF. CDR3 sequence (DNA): TGTGCCAGCAGCTGGGGACAGGGTCCTCCTAACTATGGCTACACCTTC.